One sample yielded the 30 T cell receptor beta chains listed below, sequenced in a study of blood T cell repertoires in COVID-19 (dated by TCRdb to 2018 to 2020). Libraries were made using the immunoSEQ multiplex PCR assay. The table was pulled from immuneACCESS by TCRdb, which kept in-frame rearrangements only. Such tables lose some clones; where checked, under half of the loss comes from unresolved V genes, and the rest has no known cause. For this sample the table gives approximately 210,000 clones, of which approximately 80% were detected only once. Around 7.8% of the sample is held by the ten biggest clonotypes. The source material was peripheral blood. These receptors were taken from an elderly woman with COVID-19, enrolled during active disease.

This clone was seen only once. V and J are TRBV5-6 and TRBJ1-2; TRBD1 might be the D (5 bases). Germline values: CDR1 SGHDT, CDR2 YYEEEE. The CDR3 is 15 residues long. Trimming took off 5 bases at V and 4 bases at J, with 18 bases between the two ends. CDR3 DNA sequence: TGTGCCAGCAGACGACCCCGCAACGGGGGCTATGGCTACACCTTC. Protein product: CASRRPRNGGYGYTF.

With respect to this clone: The sample contains more than one DNA sequence encoding this CDR3. CDR3 in DNA: TGTGCCAGCAGCGTAGGGACTGGGGACTACAATGAGCAGTTCTTC. As protein: CASSVGTGDYNEQFF. The chain uses TRBV9 and TRBJ2-1, with D perhaps TRBD2 (5 bases). Germline V gene sequence: CDR1 SGDLS, CDR2 YYNGEE. CDR3 length: 15 residues. Between the trimmed V and J ends, which lost 0 bases and 3 bases, there was a span of 10 bases.

To note about this clone: The same CDR3 is also encoded by other DNA sequences in this sample. The rearrangement links TRBV2 to TRBJ1-1, with 8 nucleotides matching TRBD1. The CDR3 totals 14 residues. Germline values: CDR1 SNHLY, CDR2 FYNNEI. The V segment lost 5 bases and the J segment 1 base; nucleotides outside the gene matches: 3. CDR3 in amino acids: CASSYQGANTEAFF. The CDR3 DNA is TGTGCCAGCAGTTATCAGGGGGCGAACACTGAAGCTTTCTTT.

The V gene is TRBV5-4, the J gene TRBJ2-3, with 7 bases matching TRBD2. This CDR3 spans 16 amino acids. Germline CDR1 reads SGHNT; CDR2 reads YYREEE (reference sequence). V shed 3 bases, J shed 4 bases, and the junction held 11 bases outside the gene matches. CDR3 residues: CASSSGASGVSDTQYF. The CDR3 DNA sequence: TGTGCCAGCAGCTCCGGGGCTAGCGGCGTGTCAGATACGCAGTATTTT.

The J gene is TRBJ1-6, the V gene TRBV11-2; 12 bases align to TRBD1. Germline V gene data show CDR1 as SGHAT and CDR2 as FQNNGV. CDR3 length: 15 amino acids. The V and J ends lost 5 bases and 10 bases, in that order; junction bases with no gene match: 6. This CDR3 is CASSTGTGGRSPLHF. CDR3 in DNA: TGTGCCAGCAGCACCGGGACAGGGGGCAGATCACCCCTCCACTTT.

CDR3: CASSSELFNSPLHF. In DNA, the CDR3 is TGTGCCAGCAGCTCGGAACTATTTAATTCACCCCTCCACTTT. V usage is TRBV7-9 and J usage is TRBJ1-6; the D is unclear. The CDR3 loop spans 14 amino acids. V was pared by 4 bases and J by 6 bases, with 10 bases between. Germline V gives CDR1 SEHNR, CDR2 FQNEAQ (reference sequence). The full variable domain, rest sourced from reference TRBV7-9 and TRBJ1-6, is DTGVSQNPRHKITKRGQNVTFRCDPISEHNRLYWYRQTLGQGPEFLTYFQNEAQLEKSRLLSDRFSAERPKGSFSTLEIQRTEQGDSAMYLCASSSELFNSPLHFGNGTRLTVT.

J is TRBJ2-2 and V is TRBV5-1; the D gene is possibly TRBD1 (5 bases). V gave up 1 base and J gave up 1 base, with 11 bases separating them. Germline V lookup: CDR1 SGHRS, CDR2 YFSETQ. This CDR3 region has 16 residues. The CDR3 is CASSLSAGLNTGELFF. CDR3 bases: TGCGCCAGCAGCTTGAGCGCAGGGCTGAACACCGGGGAGCTGTTTTTT.

The V gene is TRBV3-1 (or the pseudogene TRBV3-2), the J gene TRBJ1-3; 7 nucleotides line up with TRBD1. The V gene's germline CDR1 is LGHDT and CDR2 YNNKEL (reference sequence). Trimming took 5 bases from V and 4 from J; bases not matched to a gene: 5. The CDR3 covers 14 residues. The CDR3 region has the DNA TGTGCCAGCAGCTGGAGCAGGGGGGGAAACACCATATATTTT. Amino acids: CASSWSRGGNTIYF.

V usage is TRBV10-3 and J usage is TRBJ1-4, with 9 bases lining up with TRBD1. The CDR3 runs to 16 residues. J was trimmed by 8 bases and V by 5 bases; bases with no gene match: 12. The germline CDR1 and CDR2 sequences are ENHRY and SYGVKD. This CDR3 reads CAISPKPGQGSEKLFF. CDR3 DNA sequence: TGTGCCATCAGTCCTAAGCCGGGACAGGGAAGCGAAAAACTGTTTTTT.

CDR3 DNA: TGTGCCAGCAGTGTCCGGGACAGGGCTGAATCACCCCTCCACTTT. Translating it yields CASSVRDRAESPLHF. The chain employs TRBV2 and TRBJ1-6, with 9 positions matching TRBD1. The germline CDR1 and CDR2 sequences are SNHLY and FYNNEI. Germline trimming cut 4 bases from V and 10 bases from J; bases unmatched to any gene: 8. CDR3 size: 15 residues.

The V and J genes are TRBV7-3 and TRBJ2-3, with 9 positions matching TRBD1. Germline trimming cut 7 bases from V and 1 base from J; bases unmatched to any gene: 6. The CDR3 loop spans 15 amino acids. Germline assignment: CDR1 SGHTA and CDR2 FQGTGA. The CDR3 loop is CASKKQGAGTDTQYF. The CDR3 DNA reads as TGTGCCAGCAAGAAACAGGGGGCGGGCACAGATACGCAGTATTTT.

The rearrangement uses TRBV6-5 and TRBJ1-3; D is ambiguous. Trimming removed 3 bases from V and 1 base from J, with 10 bases in between. Germline CDR1 MNHEY, CDR2 SVGAGI. The CDR3 runs to 15 residues. The CDR3 DNA reads as TGTGCCAGCAGTTATTGGGCAGGATCTGGAAACACCATATATTTT. It encodes CASSYWAGSGNTIYF.

The V call is TRBV4-2, the J call TRBJ1-2; no clear D. Deletions cut 1 base from V and 8 bases from J, with 17 bases between. From germline, CDR1 is LGHNA and CDR2 YNFKEQ. This CDR3 spans 15 amino acids. CDR3 sequence reads: CASSQAFRSSEGYTF. As DNA, the CDR3 is TGTGCCAGCAGCCAAGCGTTCAGATCTTCGGAGGGCTACACCTTC.

In this sample, this clone turned up a few times. The CDR3 DNA is TGCGCCAGCAGCTTGGCCGGTGTACAGGGGGCTTCAGTTGAGCAGTACTTC. Residues: CASSLAGVQGASVEQYF. This chain uses TRBV5-1 with TRBJ2-7; TRBD1 matches 9 bases. After removal of 0 bases from V and 7 bases from J, the junction contained 14 bases not matched to a gene. CDR1 is SGHRS, CDR2 YFSETQ, per germline. This CDR3 contains 17 residues.

For the CDR3, the DNA is TGTGCCAGCAGTCCCGCCGGACAGGGTCTTCAGCCCCAGCATTTT. Amino acids: CASSPAGQGLQPQHF. The rearrangement uses TRBV6-5 and TRBJ1-5; 8 bases line up with TRBD1. V lost 5 bases to trimming and J lost 6 bases; unmatched junction nucleotides: 9. The CDR3 loop spans 15 amino acids. Germline assignment: CDR1 MNHEY and CDR2 SVGAGI.

V usage is TRBV7-3 and J usage is TRBJ2-1, with unresolved D. This CDR3 is built from 15 residues. Looked up from germline, CDR1 is SGHTA and CDR2 is FQGTGA. Trimming stripped 0 bases from V and 6 bases from J, with 12 bases between. CDR3 sequence (DNA): TGTGCCAGCAGCTTAACTAAACTGAGCTCCAATGAGCAGTTCTTC. Protein product: CASSLTKLSSNEQFF.

This chain uses TRBV4-1 with TRBJ2-1; TRBD1 matches at 12 bases. CDR1 is MGHRA and CDR2 is YSYEKL in the germline V gene. The CDR3 length is 19 residues. The junction had 14 bases not matched to a gene; V was cut back by 3 bases and J by 5 bases. CDR3 residues: CASSHLRLLGQGAHNEQFF. The CDR3 DNA is TGCGCCAGCAGCCACCTACGCCTCCTGGGACAGGGGGCGCACAATGAGCAGTTCTTC.

This chain joins TRBV5-1 and TRBJ1-3; perhaps TRBD1 as D (5 bases). The ends were cut back, 6 bases at V and 8 bases at J, with 21 bases in the middle. The CDR3 is 15 amino acids. Germline values: CDR1 SGHRS, CDR2 YFSETQ. In DNA form, the CDR3 reads TGCGCCAGCACCTCACAGTGGGGCGGAGTGGACACCATATATTTT. Its translation is CASTSQWGGVDTIYF.

This clone was seen a single time. The J gene is TRBJ2-5, the V gene TRBV10-3, with 10 bases lining up with TRBD2. The germline CDR1 and CDR2 sequences are ENHRY and SYGVKD. This CDR3 has 13 amino acids. V was clipped by 6 bases and J by 5 bases; unmatched bases: 3. CDR3 nucleotides: TGTGCCATCAGGGCTAGCGGGGGTGAGACCCAGTACTTC. This gives the protein CAIRASGGETQYF.

This clone occurred a few times. The gene calls are TRBV5-6 and TRBJ2-7, with 9 positions matching TRBD1. The junction had 4 bases not matched to a gene; V was cut back by 0 bases and J by 12 bases. The V gene's germline CDR1 is SGHDT and CDR2 YYEEEE. This CDR3 is built from 12 residues. The CDR3 reads CASSLGGQGGYF. DNA for the CDR3: TGTGCCAGCAGCTTGGGGGGACAGGGAGGGTACTTC.

J is TRBJ2-1 and V is TRBV9, with 8 bases identical to TRBD2. The CDR3 is made up of 16 amino acids. After removal of 0 bases from V and 3 bases from J, the junction contained 5 bases not matched to a gene. The V gene's germline CDR1 is SGDLS and CDR2 YYNGEE. The DNA for the CDR3 is TGTGCCAGCAGCGTAGGTACTAGCGGTGTCTACAATGAGCAGTTCTTC. Translating gives CASSVGTSGVYNEQFF.

The genes are TRBV6-5 and TRBJ2-3, with TRBD1 identical over 7 bases. The CDR3 has 14 amino acids. J was trimmed by 4 bases and V by 5 bases; bases with no gene match: 6. The germline gives CDR1 MNHEY, CDR2 SVGAGI. CDR3 nucleotide sequence: TGTGCCAGCAGTATTACAGGGGTGCCAGATACGCAGTATTTT. It specifies CASSITGVPDTQYF.

V gene TRBV6-5 combines with J gene TRBJ2-3; 10 nucleotides agree with TRBD2. There are 15 residues in the CDR3. Germline loops: CDR1 MNHEY, CDR2 SVGAGI. Trimming removed 3 bases from V and 5 bases from J; junction bases left unmatched: 5. The CDR3 region has the DNA TGTGCCAGCAGTTATCAGCGGGGGGGCGGAGATACGCAGTATTTT. It specifies CASSYQRGGGDTQYF.

This clone was recorded a few times. The V gene is TRBV18, the J gene TRBJ1-5, with 7 bases lining up with TRBD1. In germline, CDR1 is KGHSH, CDR2 LQKENI. The CDR3 spans 15 residues. After removal of 5 bases from V and 1 base from J, the junction contained 5 bases not matched to a gene. The CDR3 coding sequence is TGTGCCAGCTCAGCCCTGACAGGGAGCAATCAGCCCCAGCATTTT. The encoded protein is CASSALTGSNQPQHF. Together with reference TRBV18 and TRBJ1-5, the CDR3 gives the full variable domain: NAGVMQNPRHLVRRRGQEARLRCSPMKGHSHVYWYRQLPEEGLKFMVYLQKENIIDESGMPKERFSAEFPKEGPSILRIQQVVRGDSAAYFCASSALTGSNQPQHFGDGTRLSIL.

The rearrangement links TRBV6-5 to TRBJ2-1; D remains ambiguous. The ends were cut back, 5 bases at V and 4 bases at J, with 9 bases in the middle. The CDR3 is 13 amino acids. Per the germline V gene, CDR1 is MNHEY and CDR2 is SVGAGI. CDR3 coding DNA: TGTGCCAGCAGTCCCTCCAGGTACAATGAGCAGTTCTTC. This sequence encodes CASSPSRYNEQFF.

The chain couples TRBV12-3 or TRBV12-4 to TRBJ1-1; D remains unclear. The length of the CDR3 is 12 residues. Trimming cost V 5 bases and J 11 bases, with 15 bases left between them. This chain's CDR3 is CASSLSSPLAFF. The CDR3 bases are TGTGCCAGCAGTCTGTCAAGCCCTCTGGCTTTCTTT.

CDR3 loop: CASSFVGGATYEQYF. CDR3 bases: TGCGCCAGCAGCTTTGTTGGGGGGGCCACCTACGAGCAGTACTTC. The chain has TRBV5-1 and TRBJ2-7; possible D gene TRBD2, 7 bases. The CDR3 has 15 amino acids. Germline assignment: CDR1 SGHRS and CDR2 YFSETQ. The V end lost 2 bases, the J end lost 2 bases, and 14 bases lay between the germline ends.

This clone has a single count. This chain uses TRBV18 with TRBJ1-1, with D uncertain. CDR1 is KGHSH and CDR2 is LQKENI in the germline V gene. The V gene lost 2 bases and the J gene lost 8 bases, with 6 bases spanning the gap. There are 11 residues in the CDR3. In nucleotides, the CDR3 is TGTGCCAGCTCACCAGAACGGGAAGCTTTCTTT. It yields the protein CASSPEREAFF.

This clone was seen a single time. V gene TRBV5-8 combines with J gene TRBJ1-4; 9 positions agree with TRBD1. The CDR3 extends over 16 amino acids. V shed 0 bases and J 7 bases; nucleotides not matched to a gene: 7. Per the germline V gene, CDR1 is SGHTS and CDR2 is YDEGEE. CDR3 DNA sequence: TGTGCCAGCAGCTTGGTGGCCGGGACAGGGTTTGAAAAACTGTTTTTT. Its translation is CASSLVAGTGFEKLFF.

The rearrangement joins TRBV5-1 to TRBJ1-3, with 7 nucleotides matching TRBD1. Germline lookup yields CDR1 SGHRS and CDR2 YFSETQ. CDR3 length equals 17 residues. Unmatched junction bases numbered 8, after V lost 2 bases and J lost 0 bases. In DNA, the CDR3 is TGCGCCAGCAGCTTACTTGATCAGGGGGTCTCTGGAAACACCATATATTTT. It specifies CASSLLDQGVSGNTIYF.